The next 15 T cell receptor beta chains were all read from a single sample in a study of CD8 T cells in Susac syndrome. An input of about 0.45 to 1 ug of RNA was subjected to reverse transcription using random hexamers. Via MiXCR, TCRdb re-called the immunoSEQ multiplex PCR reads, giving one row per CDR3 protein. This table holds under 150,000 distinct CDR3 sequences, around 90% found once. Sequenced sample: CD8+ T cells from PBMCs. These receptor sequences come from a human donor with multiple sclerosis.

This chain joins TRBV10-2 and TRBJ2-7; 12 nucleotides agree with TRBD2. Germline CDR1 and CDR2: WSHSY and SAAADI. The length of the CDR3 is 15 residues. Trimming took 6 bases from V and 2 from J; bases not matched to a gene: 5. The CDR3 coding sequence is TGCGCCAGCAGAGGCGGACTAGCGGGACCCTACGAGCAGTACTTC. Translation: CASRGGLAGPYEQYF.

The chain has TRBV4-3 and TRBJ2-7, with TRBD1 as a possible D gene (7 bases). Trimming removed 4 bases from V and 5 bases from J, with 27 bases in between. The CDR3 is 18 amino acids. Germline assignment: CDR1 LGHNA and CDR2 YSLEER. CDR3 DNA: TGCGCCAGCAGCCCCGACAGGGAGGTTCAGGTACGACAGGACGAGCAGTACTTC. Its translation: CASSPDREVQVRQDEQYF.

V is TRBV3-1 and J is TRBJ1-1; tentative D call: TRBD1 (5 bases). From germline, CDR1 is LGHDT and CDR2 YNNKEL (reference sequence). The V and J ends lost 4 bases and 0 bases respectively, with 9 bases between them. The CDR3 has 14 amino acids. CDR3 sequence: CASSRRTLNTEAFF. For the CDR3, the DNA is TGTGCCAGCAGCCGTAGGACACTGAACACTGAAGCTTTCTTT.

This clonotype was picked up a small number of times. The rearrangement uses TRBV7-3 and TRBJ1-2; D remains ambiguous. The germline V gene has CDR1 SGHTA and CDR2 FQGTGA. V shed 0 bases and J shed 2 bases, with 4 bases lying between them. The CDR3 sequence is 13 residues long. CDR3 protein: CASSLTENYGYTF. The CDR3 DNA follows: TGTGCCAGCAGCTTAACGGAGAACTATGGCTACACCTTC. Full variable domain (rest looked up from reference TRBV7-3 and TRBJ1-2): GAGVSQTPSNKVTEKGKYVELRCDPISGHTALYWYRQSLGQGPEFLIYFQGTGAADDSGLPNDRFFAVRPEGSVSTLKIQRTERGDSAVYLCASSLTENYGYTFGSGTRLTVV.

CDR3 bases: TGTGCCACCCGAGACTCCTACAATGAGCAGTTCTTC. It translates to CATRDSYNEQFF. This chain uses TRBV24-1 with TRBJ2-1; the D is unclear. This CDR3 comprises 12 residues. Looked up from germline, CDR1 is KGHDR and CDR2 is SFDVKD. Deletions cut 9 bases from V and 0 bases from J, with 5 bases between.

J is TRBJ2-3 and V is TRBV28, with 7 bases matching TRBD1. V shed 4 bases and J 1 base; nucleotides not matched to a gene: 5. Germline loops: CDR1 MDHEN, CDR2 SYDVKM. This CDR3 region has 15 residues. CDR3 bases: TGTGCCAGCAGTTGGGGACAGTCAGGCACAGATACGCAGTATTTT. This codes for CASSWGQSGTDTQYF.

The CDR3, as DNA: TGTTCAACGGGCGGTTCCTACAATGAGCAGTTCTTC. It translates to CSTGGSYNEQFF. V gene TRBV19 combines with J gene TRBJ2-1; D not certain. Germline values: CDR1 LNHDA, CDR2 SQIVND (reference sequence). The CDR3 totals 12 residues.

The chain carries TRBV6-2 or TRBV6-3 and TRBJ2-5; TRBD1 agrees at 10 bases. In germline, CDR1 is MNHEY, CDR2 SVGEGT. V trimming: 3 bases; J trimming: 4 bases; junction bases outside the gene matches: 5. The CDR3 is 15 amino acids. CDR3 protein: CASSYWDRGGETQYF. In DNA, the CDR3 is TGTGCCAGCAGTTATTGGGACAGGGGTGGAGAGACCCAGTACTTC.

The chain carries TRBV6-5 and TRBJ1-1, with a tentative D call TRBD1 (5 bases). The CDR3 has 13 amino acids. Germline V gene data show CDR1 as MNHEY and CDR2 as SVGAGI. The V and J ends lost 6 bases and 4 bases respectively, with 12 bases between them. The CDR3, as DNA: TGTGCCAGCAGCCGAGGGGAGTTCACTGAAGCTTTCTTT. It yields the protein CASSRGEFTEAFF.

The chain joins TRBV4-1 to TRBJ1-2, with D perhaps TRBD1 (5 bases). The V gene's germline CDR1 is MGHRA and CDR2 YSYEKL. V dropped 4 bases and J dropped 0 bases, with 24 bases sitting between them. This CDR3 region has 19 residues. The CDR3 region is CASSLLFEGNPPPNYGYTF. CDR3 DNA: TGCGCCAGCAGCCTCCTCTTTGAGGGGAATCCGCCACCTAACTATGGCTACACCTTC.

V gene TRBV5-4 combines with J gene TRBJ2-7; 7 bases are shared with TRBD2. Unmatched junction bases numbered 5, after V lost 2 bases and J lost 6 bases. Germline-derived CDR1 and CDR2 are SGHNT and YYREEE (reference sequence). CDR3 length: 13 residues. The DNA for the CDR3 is TGTGCCAGCAGCTTTACGGGAGGTGGCGAGCAGTACTTC. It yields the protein CASSFTGGGEQYF.

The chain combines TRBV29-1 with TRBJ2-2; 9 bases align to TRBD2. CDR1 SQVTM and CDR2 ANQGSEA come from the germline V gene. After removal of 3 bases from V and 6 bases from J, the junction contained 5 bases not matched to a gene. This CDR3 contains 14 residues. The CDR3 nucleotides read TGCAGCGTTGACCCGGGACTAGCTCCCGGGGAGCTGTTTTTT. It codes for CSVDPGLAPGELFF.

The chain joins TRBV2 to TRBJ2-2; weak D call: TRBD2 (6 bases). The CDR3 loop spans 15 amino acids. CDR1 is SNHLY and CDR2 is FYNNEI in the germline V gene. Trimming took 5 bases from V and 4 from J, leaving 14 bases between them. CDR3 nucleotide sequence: TGTGCCAGCAGTTCCTTGGGAGGAGGCACCGGGGAGCTGTTTTTT. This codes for CASSSLGGGTGELFF.

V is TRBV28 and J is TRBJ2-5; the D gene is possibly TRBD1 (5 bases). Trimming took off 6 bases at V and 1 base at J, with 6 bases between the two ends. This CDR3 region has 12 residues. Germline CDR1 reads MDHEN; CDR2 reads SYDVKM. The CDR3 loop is CASRDIQETQYF. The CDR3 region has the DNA TGTGCCAGCAGGGACATCCAAGAGACCCAGTACTTC.

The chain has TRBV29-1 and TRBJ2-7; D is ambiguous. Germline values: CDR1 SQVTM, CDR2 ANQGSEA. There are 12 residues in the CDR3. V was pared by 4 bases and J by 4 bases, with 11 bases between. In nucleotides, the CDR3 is TGCAGCGTTGTTGACGGAGCATACGAGCAGTACTTC. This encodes CSVVDGAYEQYF.